This entry lists 27 T cell receptor beta chains sequenced from one sample in a study of OX40 agonist ivuxolimab in advanced cancers. Clones were read by immunoSEQ multiplex PCR, and TCRdb kept only the in-frame ones, dropping some. The table includes about 75,000 clones, 90% detected once. The sample consisted of CD4+ or CD8+ T cells sorted from blood, taken in a trial of the OX40 agonist ivuxolimab. The receptors shown here come from an adult with an advanced solid tumor such as melanoma, head and neck, liver or kidney cancer.

The V gene is TRBV7-2, the J gene TRBJ2-1, with D possibly being TRBD1 (6 bases). The CDR3 totals 17 residues. Germline CDR1 reads SGHTA; CDR2 reads FQGNSA. Deletions cut 5 bases from V and 4 bases from J, with 21 bases between. The CDR3 DNA is TGTGCCAGCAGCCCCCCCGAAAGGGGGTCATCTTACAATGAGCAGTTCTTC. This gives the protein CASSPPERGSSYNEQFF.

This chain uses TRBV28 with TRBJ1-5, with TRBD1 identical over 11 bases. The CDR3 sequence is 17 residues long. After removal of 0 bases from V and 7 bases from J, the junction contained 8 bases not matched to a gene. In germline, CDR1 is MDHEN, CDR2 SYDVKM. Written as DNA, the CDR3 is TGTGCCAGCAGTTTATGGCTCGGACAGGGGGCAGGGCAGCCCCAGCATTTT. It is translated as CASSLWLGQGAGQPQHF.

V and J are TRBV19 and TRBJ2-2; 7 bases fit TRBD1. CDR1 and CDR2 from the germline V gene are LNHDA and SQIVND (reference sequence). The CDR3 sequence is 14 residues long. After removal of 5 bases from V and 6 bases from J, the junction contained 6 bases not matched to a gene. This CDR3 is CASSSTGVPGELFF. The CDR3 DNA reads TGTGCCAGTAGTTCCACAGGGGTCCCCGGGGAGCTGTTTTTT.

V is TRBV6-5 and J is TRBJ2-7; D ambiguous. The germline CDR1 and CDR2 sequences are MNHEY and SVGAGI. V lost 2 bases to trimming and J lost 5 bases, with 10 bases between them. The CDR3 sequence is 13 residues long. The chain's CDR3 is CASSYPTEDEQYF. The CDR3 region has the DNA TGTGCCAGCAGTTACCCCACCGAGGACGAGCAGTACTTC.

V and J are TRBV7-3 and TRBJ2-7; D is perhaps TRBD1 (5 bases). Germline V gives CDR1 SGHTA, CDR2 FQGTGA. The CDR3 runs to 15 residues. V was cut by 1 base and J by 4 bases, with 14 bases left in between. CDR3: CASSLMGGPGYEQYF. The CDR3 region has the DNA TGTGCCAGCAGCTTAATGGGTGGGCCAGGGTACGAGCAGTACTTC.

The V call is TRBV7-9, the J call TRBJ1-4; D perhaps matches TRBD1 (5 bases). Trimming cost V 5 bases and J 2 bases, with 9 bases left between them. The CDR3 sequence is 14 residues long. CDR1 is SEHNR, CDR2 FQNEAQ, per germline (reference sequence). CDR3 in DNA: TGTGCCAGCAGCCCCCGGGGGACTAATGAAAAACTGTTTTTT. Protein sequence: CASSPRGTNEKLFF.

The chain combines TRBV5-8 with TRBJ2-5; possible D gene TRBD2, 6 bases. The CDR3 consists of 14 residues. Deletions cut 10 bases from V and 1 base from J, with 17 bases between. Germline assignment: CDR1 SGHTS and CDR2 YDEGEE. CDR3 sequence: CAGRVGSPQETQYF. In DNA, the CDR3 is TGTGCCGGGCGAGTCGGGAGTCCCCAAGAGACCCAGTACTTC.

The rearrangement joins TRBV6-5 to TRBJ1-2, with 8 bases lining up with TRBD1. The ends lost 6 bases at V and 4 bases at J; junction bases unmatched: 10. The CDR3 contains 15 residues. Germline values: CDR1 MNHEY, CDR2 SVGAGI. The CDR3 nucleotides are TGTGCCAGCAGAGATACTCAGGGGGCCGGCTATGGCTACACCTTC. Protein sequence: CASRDTQGAGYGYTF.

The rearrangement joins TRBV18 to TRBJ2-1; D not certain. The CDR3 has 19 amino acids. The ends were cut back, 4 bases at V and 0 bases at J, with 22 bases in the middle. CDR1 is KGHSH and CDR2 is LQKENI in the germline V gene. This CDR3 is CASSRQNANTPSSYNEQFF. The CDR3 bases are TGTGCCAGCTCACGACAAAATGCCAATACGCCAAGCTCCTACAATGAGCAGTTCTTC.

As concerns this clone: One end of the junction is discordant with germline, which a read error may explain. The chain links TRBV18 to TRBJ2-1; 7 bases line up with TRBD2. The CDR3 consists of 12 residues. Germline CDR1 and CDR2: KGHSH and LQKENI. The CDR3 loop reads CASSPQREEQFF. In DNA, the CDR3 is TGTGCCAGCTCCCCACAGCGGGAAGAGCAGTTCTTC.

The chain uses TRBV30 and TRBJ1-5; the D is unclear. V was trimmed by 2 bases and J by 2 bases, leaving 13 bases between them. Germline V gene lookup returns CDR1 GTSNPN and CDR2 SVGIG (reference sequence). CDR3 length: 15 residues. This CDR3 reads CAWSQAGYGNQPQHF. DNA for the CDR3: TGTGCCTGGAGTCAAGCCGGGTATGGCAATCAGCCCCAGCATTTT.

This chain connects TRBV9 to TRBJ2-1; 15 nucleotides align to TRBD2. The CDR3 sequence is 18 residues long. The V and J ends lost 2 bases and 0 bases, in that order; junction bases with no gene match: 3. CDR1 and CDR2 from the germline V gene are SGDLS and YYNGEE. CDR3 nucleotides: TGTGCCAGCAGCGTGGGACTAGCGGGAGGCAGCTCCTACAATGAGCAGTTCTTC. Translating it yields CASSVGLAGGSSYNEQFF.

This chain links TRBV11-2 with TRBJ2-7; D is ambiguous. The V gene's germline CDR1 is SGHAT and CDR2 FQNNGV. This CDR3 has 14 residues. The V gene lost 4 bases and the J gene lost 2 bases, with 12 bases spanning the gap. CDR3 sequence (DNA): TGTGCCAGCAGCTCCCCGGGTACACCCTACGAGCAGTACTTC. Protein: CASSSPGTPYEQYF.

This chain connects TRBV19 to TRBJ2-7, with 9 bases lining up with TRBD2. Germline V gene lookup returns CDR1 LNHDA and CDR2 SQIVND (reference sequence). J was trimmed by 5 bases and V by 5 bases; bases with no gene match: 7. This CDR3 region has 14 residues. The chain's CDR3 is CASSLIAGEDEQYF. The CDR3 DNA reads TGTGCCAGTAGTCTTATAGCGGGAGAGGACGAGCAGTACTTC. Full variable domain (missing parts from reference TRBV19 and TRBJ2-7): DGGITQSPKYLFRKEGQNVTLSCEQNLNHDAMYWYRQDPGQGLRLIYYSQIVNDFQKGDIAEGYSVSREKKESFPLTVTSAQKNPTAFYLCASSLIAGEDEQYFGPGTRLTVT.

The chain employs TRBV9 and TRBJ2-1; TRBD2 matches at 8 bases. The germline CDR1 and CDR2 sequences are SGDLS and YYNGEE. The CDR3 totals 15 residues. The V gene end was trimmed by 4 bases and the J gene end by 7 bases; junction bases not matched to a gene: 10. CDR3 protein: CASSPNAGLGNEQFF. CDR3 nucleotides: TGTGCCAGCAGCCCGAACGCGGGACTAGGGAATGAGCAGTTCTTC.

V usage is TRBV19 and J usage is TRBJ1-1; 7 bases are a match to TRBD1. CDR3 size: 15 residues. V shed 4 bases, J shed 4 bases, and the junction held 9 bases outside the gene matches. Germline V gene sequence: CDR1 LNHDA, CDR2 SQIVND (reference sequence). The CDR3 region is CASSRTWTGITEAFF. CDR3 nucleotide sequence: TGTGCCAGTAGTAGGACATGGACAGGAATCACTGAAGCTTTCTTT.

V is TRBV2 and J is TRBJ2-3, with D maybe TRBD1 (5 bases). V was clipped by 3 bases and J by 3 bases, with 13 bases between them. From germline, CDR1 is SNHLY and CDR2 FYNNEI. The CDR3 spans 15 residues. CDR3 nucleotides: TGTGCCAGCAGTGAGGGGCCGACGGAGACAGATACGCAGTATTTT. Protein: CASSEGPTETDTQYF.

The gene calls are TRBV4-3 and TRBJ1-3, with 7 bases fitting TRBD1. Per the germline V gene, CDR1 is LGHNA and CDR2 is YSLEER. CDR3 length: 15 residues. Trimming at V came to 1 base and at J to 5 bases, leaving 5 bases not matched to a gene. The CDR3 region has the DNA TGCGCCAGCAGCCAAGTAAAGGGGGCTAGAAACACCATATATTTT. It encodes CASSQVKGARNTIYF.

The V gene is TRBV4-3, the J gene TRBJ2-1; D not certain. The germline CDR1 and CDR2 sequences are LGHNA and YSLEER. The CDR3 is 16 residues long. Between the trimmed V and J ends, which lost 4 bases and 9 bases, there was a span of 22 bases. This chain's CDR3 is CASSPRYSNVQPEQFF. In DNA form, the CDR3 reads TGCGCCAGCAGCCCAAGATATTCAAACGTCCAGCCTGAGCAGTTCTTC.

CDR3 DNA sequence: TGCGCCAGCAGCACCAGACAGGGGGCGGCTGGGGCCAACGTCCTGACTTTC. This gives the protein CASSTRQGAAGANVLTF. The chain carries TRBV5-1 and TRBJ2-6; 10 bases agree with TRBD1. This CDR3 comprises 17 residues. Trimming took 4 bases from V and 2 from J; bases not matched to a gene: 6. Germline V gene lookup returns CDR1 SGHRS and CDR2 YFSETQ.

This chain's CDR3 is CASSYIGSSYEQYF. The CDR3 nucleotides read TGTGCCAGCAGTTACATAGGGAGCTCCTACGAGCAGTACTTC. The chain has TRBV6-6 and TRBJ2-7; tentative D call: TRBD2 (5 bases). The CDR3 contains 14 residues. CDR1 MNHNY and CDR2 SVGAGI come from the germline V gene (reference sequence). Trimming took 2 bases from V and 0 from J, leaving 8 bases between them.

V gene TRBV5-4 combines with J gene TRBJ2-3, with TRBD2 identical over 8 bases. CDR1 and CDR2 (germline): SGHNT, YYREEE (reference sequence). V shed 9 bases, J shed 2 bases, and the junction held 11 bases outside the gene matches. The CDR3 length is 15 residues. For the CDR3, the DNA is TGTGCCACGCGCGACGGGGGGGTCTTCACAGATACGCAGTATTTT. Its translation: CATRDGGVFTDTQYF. The full variable domain, its missing parts supplied by reference TRBV5-4 and TRBJ2-3, is ETGVTQSPTHLIKTRGQQVTLRCSSQSGHNTVSWYQQALGQGPQFIFQYYREEENGRGNFPPRFSGLQFPNYSSELNVNALELDDSALYLCATRDGGVFTDTQYFGPGTRLTVL.

The J gene is TRBJ1-5, the V gene TRBV2; D unresolved. The germline V gene encodes CDR1 SNHLY and CDR2 FYNNEI. The CDR3 consists of 12 residues. Trimming removed 8 bases at V and 5 bases at J, with 10 bases between. CDR3 sequence: CASLGGDQPQHF. The CDR3, as DNA: TGTGCCAGCTTGGGTGGGGATCAGCCCCAGCATTTT.

There are a few counts of this clone. The chain uses TRBV28 and TRBJ2-5; 8 positions match TRBD2. The V and J ends lost 4 bases and 4 bases, in that order; junction bases with no gene match: 11. Germline V CDR1 and CDR2: MDHEN, SYDVKM. This CDR3 spans 16 amino acids. In DNA, the CDR3 is TGTGCCAGCAGTTCCTTGACGGGAGGGCCGGTAGAGACCCAGTACTTC. It is translated as CASSSLTGGPVETQYF.

The chain recombines TRBV7-9 with TRBJ2-5; 8 bases agree with TRBD2. V gave up 8 bases and J gave up 1 base; unmatched junction bases: 18. CDR1 SEHNR and CDR2 FQNEAQ come from the germline V gene (reference sequence). CDR3 length equals 18 residues. The CDR3 DNA reads TGTGCCAGCCGCTACATTGGGGGGGAACTAGCGGCCCAAGAGACCCAGTACTTC. Encoded protein: CASRYIGGELAAQETQYF.

V and J are TRBV5-6 and TRBJ2-3; 7 bases align to TRBD1. Germline V CDR1 and CDR2: SGHDT, YYEEEE. The length of the CDR3 is 12 residues. Germline trimming cut 4 bases from V and 6 bases from J; bases unmatched to any gene: 2. The CDR3: CASSRDSDTQYF. The CDR3, as DNA: TGTGCCAGCAGCCGGGACAGTGATACGCAGTATTTT.

This clone has a single count. This chain joins TRBV7-2 and TRBJ2-4; D not certain. Deletions cut 6 bases from V and 0 bases from J, with 12 bases between. Germline V gives CDR1 SGHTA, CDR2 FQGNSA. There are 15 residues in the CDR3. The CDR3 loop is CASSNLAVAKNIQYF. The CDR3 nucleotides read TGTGCCAGCAGTAATCTGGCAGTAGCCAAAAACATTCAGTACTTC.